This TCR beta chain was obtained from a study of neurological immune-mediated disorders. Trimming shortened V by 1 base and J by 4 bases, and 13 bases separated the two germline ends. Germline loops: CDR1 KGHSH, CDR2 LQKENI. The length of the CDR3 is 15 residues. The team produced cDNA through 5'RACE using 10-nucleotide random UMIs. Using its own MiXCR run on the 5' RACE reads, TCRdb lists one record per CDR3 protein. Of tens of thousands of distinct CDR3 sequences in the sample, approximately 5.8% were seen once. The time point was: longitudinal time-point 2. Stored at -80 C, 2 million PBMCs were the source of the unsorted libraries.

The sequenced sample consisted of PBMCs. The chain carries TRBV18 and TRBJ1-1, with D maybe TRBD1 (6 bases). The sequence came from a woman aged 55-75 years with multiple sclerosis. The CDR3 DNA is TGTGCCAGCTCACCACAAAAACAGGGAGGCACTGAAGCTTTCTTT. This gives the protein CASSPQKQGGTEAFF.